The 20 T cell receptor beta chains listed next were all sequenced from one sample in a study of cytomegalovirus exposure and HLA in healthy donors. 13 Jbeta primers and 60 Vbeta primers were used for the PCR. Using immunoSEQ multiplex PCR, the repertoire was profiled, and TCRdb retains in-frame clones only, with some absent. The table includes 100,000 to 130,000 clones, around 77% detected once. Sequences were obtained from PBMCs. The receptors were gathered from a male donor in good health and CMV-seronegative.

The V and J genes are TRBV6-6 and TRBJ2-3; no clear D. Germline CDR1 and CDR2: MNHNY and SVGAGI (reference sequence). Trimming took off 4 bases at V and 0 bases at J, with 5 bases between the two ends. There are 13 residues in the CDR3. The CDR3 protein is CASSLRSTDTQYF. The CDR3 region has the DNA TGTGCCAGCAGTTTGAGAAGCACAGATACGCAGTATTTT.

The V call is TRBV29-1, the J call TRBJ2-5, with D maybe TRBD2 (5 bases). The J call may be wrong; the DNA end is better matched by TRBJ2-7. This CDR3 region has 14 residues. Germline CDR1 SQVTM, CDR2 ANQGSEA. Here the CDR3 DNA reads TGCAGCGTTGAAGATCCTCGGGGATCCTACGAGCAGTACTTC. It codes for CSVEDPRGSYEQYF.

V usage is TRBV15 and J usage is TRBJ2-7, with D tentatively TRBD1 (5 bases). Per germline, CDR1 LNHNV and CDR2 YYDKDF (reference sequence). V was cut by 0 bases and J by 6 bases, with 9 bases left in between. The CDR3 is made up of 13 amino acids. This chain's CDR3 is CATSRDRVAEQYF. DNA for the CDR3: TGTGCCACCAGCAGAGACAGGGTGGCCGAGCAGTACTTC.

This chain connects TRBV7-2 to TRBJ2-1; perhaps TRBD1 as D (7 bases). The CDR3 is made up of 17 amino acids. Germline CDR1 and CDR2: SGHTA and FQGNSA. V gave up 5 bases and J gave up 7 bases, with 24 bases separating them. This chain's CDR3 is CASSPRGEQGKVNEQFF. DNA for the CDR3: TGTGCCAGCAGCCCCAGGGGGGAACAGGGTAAGGTAAATGAGCAGTTCTTC.

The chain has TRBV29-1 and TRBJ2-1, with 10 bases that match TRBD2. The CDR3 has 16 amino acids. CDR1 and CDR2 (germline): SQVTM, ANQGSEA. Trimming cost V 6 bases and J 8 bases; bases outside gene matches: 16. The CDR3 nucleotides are TGCAGCGTCCCGTTAGAGGCTAGCGGGAGCACCGATGAGCAGTTCTTC. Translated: CSVPLEASGSTDEQFF.

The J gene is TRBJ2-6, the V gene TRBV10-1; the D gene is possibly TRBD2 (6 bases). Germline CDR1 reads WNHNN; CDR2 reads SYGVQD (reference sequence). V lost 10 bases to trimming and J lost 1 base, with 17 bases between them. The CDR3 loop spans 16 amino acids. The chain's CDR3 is CATSSGGVSGANVLTF. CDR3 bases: TGCGCCACAAGCTCAGGAGGGGTATCTGGGGCCAACGTCCTGACTTTC.

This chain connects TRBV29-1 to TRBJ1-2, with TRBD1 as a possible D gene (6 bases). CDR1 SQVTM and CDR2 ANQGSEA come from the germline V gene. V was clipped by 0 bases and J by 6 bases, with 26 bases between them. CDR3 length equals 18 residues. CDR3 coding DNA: TGCAGCGTTGAAGATCGATTTGGGGTTGTTTCAGGGGTGCATGGCTACACCTTC. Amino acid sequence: CSVEDRFGVVSGVHGYTF. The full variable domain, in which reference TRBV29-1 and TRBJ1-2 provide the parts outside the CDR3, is SAVISQKPSRDICQRGTSLTIQCQVDSQVTMMFWYRQQPGQSLTLIATANQGSEATYESGFVIDKFPISRPNLTFSTLTVSNMSPEDSSIYLCSVEDRFGVVSGVHGYTFGSGTRLTVV.

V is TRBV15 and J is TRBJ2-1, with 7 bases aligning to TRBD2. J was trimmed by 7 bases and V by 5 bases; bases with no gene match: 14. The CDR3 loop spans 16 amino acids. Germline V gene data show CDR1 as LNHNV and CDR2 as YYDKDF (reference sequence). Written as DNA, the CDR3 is TGTGCCACCAGCCGGGGTGGACTAGGGGAGGGGAATGAGCAGTTCTTC. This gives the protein CATSRGGLGEGNEQFF.

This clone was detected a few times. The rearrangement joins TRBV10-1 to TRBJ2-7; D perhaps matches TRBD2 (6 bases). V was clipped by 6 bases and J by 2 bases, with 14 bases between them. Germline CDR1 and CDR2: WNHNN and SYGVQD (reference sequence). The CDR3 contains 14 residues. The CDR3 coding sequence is TGCGCCAGCAGCCCGACTAGGTTAACCTACGAGCAGTACTTC. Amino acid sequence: CASSPTRLTYEQYF.

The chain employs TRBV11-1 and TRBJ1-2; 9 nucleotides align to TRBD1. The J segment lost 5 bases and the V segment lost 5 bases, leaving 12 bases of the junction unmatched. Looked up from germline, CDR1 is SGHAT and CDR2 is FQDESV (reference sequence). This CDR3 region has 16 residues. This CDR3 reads CASSRTGTGSKYGYTF. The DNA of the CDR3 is TGTGCCAGCAGCCGAACCGGGACAGGGTCGAAGTATGGCTACACCTTC.

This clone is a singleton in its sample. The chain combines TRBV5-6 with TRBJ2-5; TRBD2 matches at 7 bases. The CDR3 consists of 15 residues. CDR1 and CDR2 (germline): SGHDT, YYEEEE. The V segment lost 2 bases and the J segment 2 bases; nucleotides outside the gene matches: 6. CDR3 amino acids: CASSFDLLAQETQYF. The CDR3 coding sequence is TGTGCCAGCAGCTTTGATCTACTAGCGCAAGAGACCCAGTACTTC.

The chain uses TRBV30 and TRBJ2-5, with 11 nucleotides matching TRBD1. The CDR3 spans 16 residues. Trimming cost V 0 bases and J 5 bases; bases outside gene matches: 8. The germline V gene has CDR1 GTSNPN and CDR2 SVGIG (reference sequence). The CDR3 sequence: CAWSVLGTGGFETQYF. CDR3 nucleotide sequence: TGTGCCTGGAGTGTACTCGGGACAGGGGGTTTTGAGACCCAGTACTTC.

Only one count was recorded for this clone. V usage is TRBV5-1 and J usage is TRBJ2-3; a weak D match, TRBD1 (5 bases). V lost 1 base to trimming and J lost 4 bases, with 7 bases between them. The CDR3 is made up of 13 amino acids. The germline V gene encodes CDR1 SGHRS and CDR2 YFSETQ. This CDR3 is CASSLQGADTQYF. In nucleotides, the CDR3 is TGCGCCAGCAGCTTGCAGGGTGCAGATACGCAGTATTTT.

Here the CDR3 reads CAWYKGYRLMNTEAFF. The CDR3 bases are TGTGCCTGGTATAAGGGGTACAGGCTTATGAACACTGAAGCTTTCTTT. The rearrangement links TRBV30 to TRBJ1-1, with a weak D call TRBD1 (5 bases). The CDR3 length is 16 residues. CDR1 is GTSNPN, CDR2 SVGIG, per germline (reference sequence). V was trimmed by 5 bases and J by 0 bases, leaving 19 bases between them. The full variable domain, rest sourced from reference TRBV30 and TRBJ1-1, is SQTIHQWPATLVQPVGSPLSLECTVEGTSNPNLYWYRQAAGRGLQLLFYSVGIGQISSEVPQNLSASRPQDRQFILSSKKLLLSDSGFYLCAWYKGYRLMNTEAFFGQGTRLTVV.

The CDR3 sequence is CASTLSRGRGAFF. CDR3 in DNA: TGTGCCAGTACCCTCTCGCGGGGCAGGGGGGCTTTCTTT. V gene TRBV19 combines with J gene TRBJ1-1; TRBD1 matches 7 bases. After removal of 7 bases from V and 11 bases from J, the junction contained 13 bases not matched to a gene. The CDR3 is 13 amino acids. Looked up from germline, CDR1 is LNHDA and CDR2 is SQIVND (reference sequence).

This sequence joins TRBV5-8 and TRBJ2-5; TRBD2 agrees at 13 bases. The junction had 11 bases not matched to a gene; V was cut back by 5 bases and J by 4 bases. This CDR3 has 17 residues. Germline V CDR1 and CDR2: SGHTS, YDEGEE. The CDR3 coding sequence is TGTGCCAGCAGTTTCGGACTAGCGGGAGAACTGGGAGAGACCCAGTACTTC. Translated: CASSFGLAGELGETQYF.

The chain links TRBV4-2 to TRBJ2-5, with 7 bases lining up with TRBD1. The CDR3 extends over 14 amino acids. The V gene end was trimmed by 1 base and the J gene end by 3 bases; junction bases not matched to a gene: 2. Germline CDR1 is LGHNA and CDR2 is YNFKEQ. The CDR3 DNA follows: TGTGCCAGCAGCCAAGGGGGGACAGAAGAGACCCAGTACTTC. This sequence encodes CASSQGGTEETQYF.

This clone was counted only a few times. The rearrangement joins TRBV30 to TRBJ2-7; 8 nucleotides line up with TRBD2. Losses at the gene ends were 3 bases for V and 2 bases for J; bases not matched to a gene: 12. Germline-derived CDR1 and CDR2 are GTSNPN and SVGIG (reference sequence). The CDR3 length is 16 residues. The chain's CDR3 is CAWRHPRAGGAYEQYF. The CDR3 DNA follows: TGTGCCTGGAGGCACCCCAGGGCGGGAGGAGCCTACGAGCAGTACTTC.

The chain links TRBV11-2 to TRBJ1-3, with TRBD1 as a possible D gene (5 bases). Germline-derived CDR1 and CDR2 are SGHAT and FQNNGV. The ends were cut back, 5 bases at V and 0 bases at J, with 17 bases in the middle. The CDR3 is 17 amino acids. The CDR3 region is CASSAGSQGFSGNTIYF. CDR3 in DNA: TGTGCCAGCAGCGCCGGGTCTCAGGGCTTCTCTGGAAACACCATATATTTT.

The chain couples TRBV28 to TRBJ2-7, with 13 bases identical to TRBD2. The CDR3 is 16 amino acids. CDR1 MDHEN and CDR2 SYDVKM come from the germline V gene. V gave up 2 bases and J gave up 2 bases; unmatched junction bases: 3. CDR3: CASSLTSGRGTYEQYF. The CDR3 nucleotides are TGTGCCAGCAGTTTAACTAGCGGGAGGGGTACCTACGAGCAGTACTTC.